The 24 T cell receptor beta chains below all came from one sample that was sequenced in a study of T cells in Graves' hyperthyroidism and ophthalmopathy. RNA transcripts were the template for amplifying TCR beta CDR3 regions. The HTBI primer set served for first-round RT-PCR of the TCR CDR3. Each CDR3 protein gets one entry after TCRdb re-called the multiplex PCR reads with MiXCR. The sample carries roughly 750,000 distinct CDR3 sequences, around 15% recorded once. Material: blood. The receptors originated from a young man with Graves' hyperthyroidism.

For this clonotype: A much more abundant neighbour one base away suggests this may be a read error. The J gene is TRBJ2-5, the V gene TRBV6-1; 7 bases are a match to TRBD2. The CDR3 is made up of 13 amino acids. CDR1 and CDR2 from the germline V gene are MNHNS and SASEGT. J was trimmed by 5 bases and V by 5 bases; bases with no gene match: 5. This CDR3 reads CASSLGRTETQYF. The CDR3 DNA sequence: TGTGCCAGCAGTCTCGGGAGGACGGAGACCCAGTACTTC.

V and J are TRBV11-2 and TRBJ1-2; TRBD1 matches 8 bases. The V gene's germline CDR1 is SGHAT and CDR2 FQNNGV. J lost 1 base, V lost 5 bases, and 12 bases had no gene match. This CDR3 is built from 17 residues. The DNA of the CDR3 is TGTGCCAGCAGCCTTGAGCAGGACAGGGCTCTTAACTATGGCTACACCTTC. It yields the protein CASSLEQDRALNYGYTF.

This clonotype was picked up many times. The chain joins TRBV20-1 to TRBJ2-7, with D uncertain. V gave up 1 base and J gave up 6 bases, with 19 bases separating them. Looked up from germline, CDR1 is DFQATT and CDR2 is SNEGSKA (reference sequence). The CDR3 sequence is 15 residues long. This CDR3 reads CSARVRTVPRVEQYF. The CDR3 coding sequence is TGCAGTGCTAGAGTCCGGACGGTCCCTCGGGTCGAGCAGTACTTC.

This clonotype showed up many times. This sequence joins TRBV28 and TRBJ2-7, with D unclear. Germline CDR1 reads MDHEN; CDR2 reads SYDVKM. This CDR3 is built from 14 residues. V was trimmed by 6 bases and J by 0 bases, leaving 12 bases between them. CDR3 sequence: CASRSGSSSYEQYF. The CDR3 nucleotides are TGTGCCAGCAGGTCGGGCTCGAGCTCCTACGAGCAGTACTTC.

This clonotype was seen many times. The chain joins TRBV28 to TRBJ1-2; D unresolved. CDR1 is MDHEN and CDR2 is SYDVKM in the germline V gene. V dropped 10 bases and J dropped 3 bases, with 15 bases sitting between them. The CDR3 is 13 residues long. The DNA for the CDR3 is TGTGCCACCCGGGCTCCGCTCGACTATGGCTACACCTTC. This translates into CATRAPLDYGYTF.

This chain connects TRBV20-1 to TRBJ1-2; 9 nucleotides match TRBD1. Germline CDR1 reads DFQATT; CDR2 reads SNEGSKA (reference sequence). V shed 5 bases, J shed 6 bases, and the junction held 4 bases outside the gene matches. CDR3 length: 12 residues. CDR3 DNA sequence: TGCAGTGCTCAGGACAGGGGTGATGGCTACACCTTC. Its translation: CSAQDRGDGYTF.

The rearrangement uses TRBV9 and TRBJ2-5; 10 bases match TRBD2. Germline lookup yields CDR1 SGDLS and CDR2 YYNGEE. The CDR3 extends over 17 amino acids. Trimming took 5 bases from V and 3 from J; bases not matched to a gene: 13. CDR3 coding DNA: TGTGCCAGCAGTTCGAAGGCTAGCGGGAGATCAAAAGAGACCCAGTACTTC. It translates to CASSSKASGRSKETQYF.

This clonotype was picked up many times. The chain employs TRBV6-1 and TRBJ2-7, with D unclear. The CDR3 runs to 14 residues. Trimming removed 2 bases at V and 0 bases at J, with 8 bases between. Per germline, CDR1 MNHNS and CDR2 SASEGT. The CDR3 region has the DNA TGTGCCAGCAGTGAACACCACAGCTCCTACGAGCAGTACTTC. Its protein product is CASSEHHSSYEQYF.

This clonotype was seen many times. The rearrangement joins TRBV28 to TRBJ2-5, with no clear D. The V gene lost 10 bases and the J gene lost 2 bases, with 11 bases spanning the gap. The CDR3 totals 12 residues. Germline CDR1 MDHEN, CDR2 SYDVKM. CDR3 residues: CATSTFQETQYF. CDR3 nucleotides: TGTGCCACCTCGACCTTTCAAGAGACCCAGTACTTC.

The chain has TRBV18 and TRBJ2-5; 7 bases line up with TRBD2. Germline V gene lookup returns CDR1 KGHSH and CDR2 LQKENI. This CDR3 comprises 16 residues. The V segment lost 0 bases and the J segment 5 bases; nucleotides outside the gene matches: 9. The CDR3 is CASSPPGTIPRETQYF. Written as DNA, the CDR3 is TGTGCCAGCTCACCACCTGGGACTATCCCCCGGGAGACCCAGTACTTC.

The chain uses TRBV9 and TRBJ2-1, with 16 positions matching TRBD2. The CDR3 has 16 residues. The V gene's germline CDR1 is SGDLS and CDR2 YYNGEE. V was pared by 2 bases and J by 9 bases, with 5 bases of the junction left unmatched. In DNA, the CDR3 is TGTGCCAGCAGCGTGGGGACTAGCGGGAGGGTTGGTGAGCAGTTCTTC. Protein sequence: CASSVGTSGRVGEQFF. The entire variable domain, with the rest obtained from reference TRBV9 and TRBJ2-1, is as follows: DSGVTQTPKHLITATGQRVTLRCSPRSGDLSVYWYQQSLDQGLQFLIQYYNGEERAKGNILERFSAQQFPDLHSELNLSSLELGDSALYFCASSVGTSGRVGEQFFGPGTRLTVL.

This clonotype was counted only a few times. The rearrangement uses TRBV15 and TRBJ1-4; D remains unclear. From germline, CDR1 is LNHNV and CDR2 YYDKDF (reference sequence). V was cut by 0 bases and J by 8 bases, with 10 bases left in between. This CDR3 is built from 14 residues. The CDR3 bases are TGTGCCACCAGCAGAGATATGCTAGAGGAAAAACTGTTTTTT. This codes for CATSRDMLEEKLFF.

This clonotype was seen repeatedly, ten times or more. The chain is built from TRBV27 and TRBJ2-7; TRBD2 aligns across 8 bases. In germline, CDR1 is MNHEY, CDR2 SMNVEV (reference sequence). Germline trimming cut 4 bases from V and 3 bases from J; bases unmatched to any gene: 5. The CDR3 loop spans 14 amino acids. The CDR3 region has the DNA TGTGCCAGCAGTTCAGCCGGGACTAGCTACGAGCAGTACTTC. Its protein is CASSSAGTSYEQYF.

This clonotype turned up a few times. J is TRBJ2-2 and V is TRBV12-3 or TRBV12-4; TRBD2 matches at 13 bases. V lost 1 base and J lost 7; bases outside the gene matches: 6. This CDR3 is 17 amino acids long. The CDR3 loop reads CASSLGTSGSWDGELFF. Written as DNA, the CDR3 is TGTGCCAGCAGTTTAGGGACTAGCGGGAGTTGGGACGGGGAGCTGTTTTTT.

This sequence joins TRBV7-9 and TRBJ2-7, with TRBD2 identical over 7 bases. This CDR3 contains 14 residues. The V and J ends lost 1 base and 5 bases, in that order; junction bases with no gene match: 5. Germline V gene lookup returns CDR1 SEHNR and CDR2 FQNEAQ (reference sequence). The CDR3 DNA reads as TGTGCCAGCAGCTTAGGGAGGGAGGGCAACGAGCAGTACTTC. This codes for CASSLGREGNEQYF. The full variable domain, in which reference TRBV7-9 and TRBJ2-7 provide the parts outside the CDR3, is DTGVSQNPRHKITKRGQNVTFRCDPISEHNRLYWYRQTLGQGPEFLTYFQNEAQLEKSRLLSDRFSAERPKGSFSTLEIQRTEQGDSAMYLCASSLGREGNEQYFGPGTRLTVT.

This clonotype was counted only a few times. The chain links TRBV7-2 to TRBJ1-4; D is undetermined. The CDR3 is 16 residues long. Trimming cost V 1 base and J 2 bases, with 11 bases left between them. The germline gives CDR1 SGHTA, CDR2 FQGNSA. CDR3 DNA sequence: TGTGCCAGCAGCTTAGGAGGCCGAGGGACTAATGAAAAACTGTTTTTT. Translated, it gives CASSLGGRGTNEKLFF.

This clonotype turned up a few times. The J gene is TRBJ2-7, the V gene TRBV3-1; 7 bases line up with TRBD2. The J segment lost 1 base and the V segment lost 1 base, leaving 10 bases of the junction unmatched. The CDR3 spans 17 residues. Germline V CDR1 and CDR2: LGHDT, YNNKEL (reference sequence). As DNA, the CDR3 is TGTGCCAGCAGCCAAGGTTGGCTAGCGGAGAGGTCCTACGAGCAGTACTTC. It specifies CASSQGWLAERSYEQYF.

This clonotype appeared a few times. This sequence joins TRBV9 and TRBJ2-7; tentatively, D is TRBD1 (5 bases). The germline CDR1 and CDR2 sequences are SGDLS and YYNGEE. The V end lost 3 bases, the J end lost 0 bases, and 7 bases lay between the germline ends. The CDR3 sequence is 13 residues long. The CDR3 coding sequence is TGTGCCAGCAGCGCGGACACCTCCTACGAGCAGTACTTC. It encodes CASSADTSYEQYF.

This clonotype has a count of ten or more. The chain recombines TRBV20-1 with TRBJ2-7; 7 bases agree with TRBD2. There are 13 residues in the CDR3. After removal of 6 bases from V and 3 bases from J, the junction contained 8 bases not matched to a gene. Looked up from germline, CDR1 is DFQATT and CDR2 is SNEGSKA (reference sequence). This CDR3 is CSASGNGIYEQYF. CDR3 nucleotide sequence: TGCAGTGCCAGCGGGAACGGAATCTACGAGCAGTACTTC.

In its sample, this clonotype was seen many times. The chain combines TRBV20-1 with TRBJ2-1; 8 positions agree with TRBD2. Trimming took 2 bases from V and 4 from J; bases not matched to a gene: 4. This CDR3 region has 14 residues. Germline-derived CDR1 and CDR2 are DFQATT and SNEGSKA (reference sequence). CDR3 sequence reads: CSARPGLGYNEQFF. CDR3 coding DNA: TGCAGTGCTAGACCGGGACTAGGGTACAATGAGCAGTTCTTC.

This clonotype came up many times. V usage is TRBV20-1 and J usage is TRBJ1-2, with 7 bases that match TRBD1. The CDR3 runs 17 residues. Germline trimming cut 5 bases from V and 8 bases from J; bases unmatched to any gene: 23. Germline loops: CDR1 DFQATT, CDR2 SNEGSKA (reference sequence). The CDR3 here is CSAPQLSGGGWFGGYTF. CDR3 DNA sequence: TGCAGTGCTCCCCAACTGTCAGGGGGTGGGTGGTTTGGGGGCTACACCTTC.

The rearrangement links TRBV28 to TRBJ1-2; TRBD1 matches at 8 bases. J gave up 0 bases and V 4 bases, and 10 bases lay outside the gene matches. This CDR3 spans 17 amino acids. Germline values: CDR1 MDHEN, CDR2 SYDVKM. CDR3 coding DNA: TGTGCCAGCAGTTCCGCTCAGGGGGCGCCTGCTAACTATGGCTACACCTTC. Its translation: CASSSAQGAPANYGYTF.

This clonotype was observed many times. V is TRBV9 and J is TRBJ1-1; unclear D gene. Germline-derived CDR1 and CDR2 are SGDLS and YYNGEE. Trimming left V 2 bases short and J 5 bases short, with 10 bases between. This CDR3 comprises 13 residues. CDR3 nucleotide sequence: TGTGCCAGCAGCGTTCGGGCGGGAACTGAAGCTTTCTTT. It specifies CASSVRAGTEAFF.

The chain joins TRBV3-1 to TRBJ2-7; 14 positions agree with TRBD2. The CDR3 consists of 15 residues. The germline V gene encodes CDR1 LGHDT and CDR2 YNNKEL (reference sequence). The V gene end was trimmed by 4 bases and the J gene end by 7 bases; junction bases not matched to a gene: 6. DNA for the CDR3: TGTGCCAGCAGCCGCGGGACTAGCGGGAGCCGGGAGCAGTACTTC. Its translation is CASSRGTSGSREQYF.